The TCR beta chain described here comes from a study of lymphopenia after photon versus proton radiotherapy. Germline lookup yields CDR1 SQVTM and CDR2 ANQGSEA. The junction had 3 bases not matched to a gene; V was cut back by 7 bases and J by 4 bases. CDR3 size: 12 residues. Assay used: immunoSEQ multiplex PCR; TCRdb lists only in-frame clones, some missing. The sample includes about 55,000 clones, about four fifths of them seen just once. Sequencing was performed on peripheral blood, taken from a patient treated with proton-based radiotherapy. This clonotype was sampled from a man in his fifties or sixties with pancreatic cancer. This chain uses TRBV29-1 with TRBJ2-1, with 8 bases lining up with TRBD2. Here the CDR3 reads CSGGLGYNEQFF. In DNA form, the CDR3 reads TGCAGCGGGGGACTAGGGTACAATGAGCAGTTCTTC.